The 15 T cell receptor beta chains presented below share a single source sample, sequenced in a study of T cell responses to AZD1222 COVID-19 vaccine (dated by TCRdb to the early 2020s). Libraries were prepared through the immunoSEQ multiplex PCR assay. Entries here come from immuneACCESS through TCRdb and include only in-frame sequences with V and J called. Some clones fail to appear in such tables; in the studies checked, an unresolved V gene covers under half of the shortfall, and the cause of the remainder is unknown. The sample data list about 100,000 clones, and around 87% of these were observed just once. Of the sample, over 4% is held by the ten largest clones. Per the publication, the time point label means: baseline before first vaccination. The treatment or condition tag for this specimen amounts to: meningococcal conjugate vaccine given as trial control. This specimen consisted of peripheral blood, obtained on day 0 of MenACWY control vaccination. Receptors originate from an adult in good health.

The CDR3 DNA sequence: TGCGCCAGCACCCAGTCGGGAGCGGTGGGGAATGAGCAGTTCTTC. Translation: CASTQSGAVGNEQFF. The chain employs TRBV5-1 and TRBJ2-1, with D tentatively TRBD2 (6 bases). Between the trimmed V and J ends, which lost 6 bases and 7 bases, there was a span of 20 bases. The V gene's germline CDR1 is SGHRS and CDR2 YFSETQ. The CDR3 is made up of 15 amino acids.

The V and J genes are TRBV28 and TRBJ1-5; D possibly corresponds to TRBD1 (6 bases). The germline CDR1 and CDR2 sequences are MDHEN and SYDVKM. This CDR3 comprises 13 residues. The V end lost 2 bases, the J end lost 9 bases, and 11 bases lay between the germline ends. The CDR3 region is CASSLNRAGPQHF. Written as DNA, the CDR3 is TGTGCCAGCAGTTTAAACAGGGCGGGGCCCCAGCATTTT.

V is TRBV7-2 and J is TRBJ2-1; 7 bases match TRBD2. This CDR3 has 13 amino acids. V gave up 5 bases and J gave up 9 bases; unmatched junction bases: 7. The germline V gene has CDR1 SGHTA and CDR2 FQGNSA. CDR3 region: CASSGLGSREQFF. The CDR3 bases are TGTGCCAGCAGCGGACTAGGATCGCGTGAGCAGTTCTTC.

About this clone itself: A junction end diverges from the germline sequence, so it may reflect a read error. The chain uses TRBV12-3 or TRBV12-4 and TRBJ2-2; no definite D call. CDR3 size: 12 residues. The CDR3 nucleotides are TGTGCCAGCACCATGAACGCCGGGGAGCTGTTTTTT. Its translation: CASTMNAGELFF.

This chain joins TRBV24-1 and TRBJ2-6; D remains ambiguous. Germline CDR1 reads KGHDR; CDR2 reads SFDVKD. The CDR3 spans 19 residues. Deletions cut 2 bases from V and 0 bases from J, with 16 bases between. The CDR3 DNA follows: TGTGCCACCAGTGATTCTCAAACATGGGCCAGCTCTGGGGCCAACGTCCTGACTTTC. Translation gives CATSDSQTWASSGANVLTF.

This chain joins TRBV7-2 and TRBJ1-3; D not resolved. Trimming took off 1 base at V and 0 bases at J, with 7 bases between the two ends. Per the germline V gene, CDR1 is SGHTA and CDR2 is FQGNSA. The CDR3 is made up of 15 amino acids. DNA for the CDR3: TGTGCCAGCAGCTTAGAAGTGGGCTCTGGAAACACCATATATTTT. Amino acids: CASSLEVGSGNTIYF.

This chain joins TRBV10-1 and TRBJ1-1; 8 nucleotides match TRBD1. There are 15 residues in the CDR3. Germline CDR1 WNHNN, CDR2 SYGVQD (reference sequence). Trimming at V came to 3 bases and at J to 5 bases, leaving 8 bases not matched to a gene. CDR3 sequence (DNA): TGCGCCAGCAGTGAAAACAGGGGGTATGGAACTGAAGCTTTCTTT. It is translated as CASSENRGYGTEAFF.

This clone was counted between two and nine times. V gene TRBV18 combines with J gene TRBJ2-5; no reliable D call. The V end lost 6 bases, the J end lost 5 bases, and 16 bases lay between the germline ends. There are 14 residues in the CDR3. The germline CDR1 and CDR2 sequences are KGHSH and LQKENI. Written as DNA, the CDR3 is TGTGCCAGCTCTGGTTCTCCCCTCGAGGAGACCCAGTACTTC. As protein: CASSGSPLEETQYF.

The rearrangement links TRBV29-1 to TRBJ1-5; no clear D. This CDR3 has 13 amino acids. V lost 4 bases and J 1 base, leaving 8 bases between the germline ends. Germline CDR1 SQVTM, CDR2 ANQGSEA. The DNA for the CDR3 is TGCAGCGTTGGGAGGGCCAGCAATCAGCCCCAGCATTTT. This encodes CSVGRASNQPQHF.

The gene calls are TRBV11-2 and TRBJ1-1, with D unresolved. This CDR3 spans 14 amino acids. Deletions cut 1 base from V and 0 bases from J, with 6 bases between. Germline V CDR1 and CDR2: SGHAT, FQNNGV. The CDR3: CASSLGIVNTEAFF. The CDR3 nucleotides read TGTGCCAGCAGCTTAGGCATAGTGAACACTGAAGCTTTCTTT.

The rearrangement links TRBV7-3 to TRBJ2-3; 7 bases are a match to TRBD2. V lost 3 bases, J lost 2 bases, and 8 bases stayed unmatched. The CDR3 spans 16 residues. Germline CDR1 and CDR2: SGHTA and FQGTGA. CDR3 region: CASSLGLGTNTDTQYF. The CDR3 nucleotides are TGTGCCAGCAGCTTGGGGCTCGGGACTAACACAGATACGCAGTATTTT.

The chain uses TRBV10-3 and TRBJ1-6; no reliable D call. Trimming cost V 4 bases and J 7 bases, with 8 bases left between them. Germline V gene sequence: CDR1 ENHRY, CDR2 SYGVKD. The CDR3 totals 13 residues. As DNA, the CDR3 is TGTGCCATCAGTGCCCAAATAAATTCACCCCTCCACTTT. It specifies CAISAQINSPLHF.

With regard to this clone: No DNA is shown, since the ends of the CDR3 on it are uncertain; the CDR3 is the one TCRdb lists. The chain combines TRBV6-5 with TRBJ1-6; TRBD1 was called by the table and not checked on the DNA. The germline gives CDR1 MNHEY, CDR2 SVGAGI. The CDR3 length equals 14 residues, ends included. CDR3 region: CASCRHFGNSPLHF.

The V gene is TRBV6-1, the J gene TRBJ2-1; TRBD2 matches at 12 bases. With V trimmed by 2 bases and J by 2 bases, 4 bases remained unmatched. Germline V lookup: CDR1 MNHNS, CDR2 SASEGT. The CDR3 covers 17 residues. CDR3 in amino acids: CASSEYRTSGTYNEQFF. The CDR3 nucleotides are TGTGCCAGCAGTGAATATAGGACTAGCGGGACCTACAATGAGCAGTTCTTC.

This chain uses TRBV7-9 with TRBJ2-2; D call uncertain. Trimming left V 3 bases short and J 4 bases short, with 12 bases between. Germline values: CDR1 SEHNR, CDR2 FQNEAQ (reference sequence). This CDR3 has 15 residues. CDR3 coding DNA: TGTGCCAGCAGCTTTTGGGCAGGTAGCACCGGGGAGCTGTTTTTT. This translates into CASSFWAGSTGELFF.